This entry is about one T cell receptor (beta chain). These data belong to a study of blood T cell repertoires in COVID-19. Study-wide background: The origin of the acute and convalescent COVID-19 samples was the United States, Italy and Spain. PBMCs, B-cell-depleted T cells, or T cells provided the cDNA or gDNA that made up the material.

Original data processing: Quantification of nucleated cells was approximated via reference gene primer amplification. Method: immunoSEQ multiplex PCR; TCRdb's copy keeps in-frame clones and lacks some. V, J and clone size reflect that table, while D and trimming were determined from the DNA. The profile shows 280,000 or so clones, approximately 83% of them singletons. Germline values: CDR1 MRHNA, CDR2 SNTAGT. V was cut by 2 bases and J by 4 bases, with 14 bases left in between. The CDR3 totals 15 residues. The chain has TRBV6-4 and TRBJ1-2; a weak D match, TRBD1 (6 bases). The sequenced material came from peripheral blood. This TCR derives from a woman aged 25 to 39 who had recovered from COVID-19. DNA of the CDR3: TGTGCCAGCAGTGACGGGCAGGGGTTCGTCTATGGCTACACCTTC. Protein sequence: CASSDGQGFVYGYTF.